These 9 T cell receptor beta chains share one sample of origin, sequenced in a study of OX40 agonist ivuxolimab in advanced cancers. Clones were sequenced by immunoSEQ multiplex PCR, and TCRdb holds only the in-frame ones, with some missing. The sample shows 94,000 or so clones, 80% to 90% of them seen only once. The sequences come from CD4+ or CD8+ T cells sorted from blood, collected in a trial of the OX40 agonist ivuxolimab. The receptor source for this set is an adult with an advanced solid tumor such as melanoma, head and neck, liver or kidney cancer.

This rearrangement joins TRBV2 to TRBJ2-4; 7 bases agree with TRBD1. This CDR3 has 12 residues. CDR1 is SNHLY and CDR2 is FYNNEI in the germline V gene. J lost 4 bases, V lost 8 bases, and 2 bases had no gene match. CDR3 sequence: CASGTAKNIQYF. As DNA, the CDR3 is TGTGCCAGCGGGACAGCGAAAAACATTCAGTACTTC.

This rearrangement joins TRBV5-1 to TRBJ2-7; 14 bases fit TRBD2. Trimming cost V 2 bases and J 2 bases; bases outside gene matches: 6. Germline assignment: CDR1 SGHRS and CDR2 YFSETQ. The CDR3 spans 17 residues. The CDR3 is CASSLRTSGGQTYEQYF. The CDR3 coding sequence is TGCGCCAGCAGCTTAAGGACTAGCGGGGGGCAAACCTACGAGCAGTACTTC.

The chain combines TRBV6-6 with TRBJ1-2, with TRBD1 matching over 9 bases. The V gene's germline CDR1 is MNHNY and CDR2 SVGAGI (reference sequence). V gave up 2 bases and J gave up 6 bases; unmatched junction bases: 7. The CDR3 totals 15 residues. The CDR3 here is CASSYPTGGGDGYTF. The DNA of the CDR3 is TGTGCCAGCAGTTACCCAACAGGGGGCGGCGATGGCTACACCTTC.

This clone came up a few times. This sequence joins TRBV7-7 and TRBJ2-1, with 7 bases that match TRBD1. V trimming: 3 bases; J trimming: 6 bases; junction bases outside the gene matches: 8. Germline V gene data show CDR1 as SSHAT and CDR2 as FNYEAQ (reference sequence). The CDR3 sequence is 15 residues long. The CDR3, as DNA: TGTGCCAGCAGCTTTGCCCCGACAGGGTTCAATGAGCAGTTCTTC. It codes for CASSFAPTGFNEQFF.

This sequence joins TRBV7-2 and TRBJ2-2; D might be TRBD1 (5 bases). Per germline, CDR1 SGHTA and CDR2 FQGNSA. Deletions cut 6 bases from V and 0 bases from J, with 8 bases between. CDR3 size: 14 residues. DNA of the CDR3: TGTGCCAGCAGAGGGGCCTCGAACACCGGGGAGCTGTTTTTT. Translating it yields CASRGASNTGELFF.

The chain links TRBV5-1 to TRBJ2-1; D is possibly TRBD2 (6 bases). Per germline, CDR1 SGHRS and CDR2 YFSETQ. V was clipped by 2 bases and J by 7 bases, with 10 bases between them. This CDR3 comprises 13 residues. The DNA of the CDR3 is TGCGCCAGCAGCTTTGGGGGGTCAAATGAGCAGTTCTTC. Translated, it gives CASSFGGSNEQFF. The whole variable domain, remainder taken from reference TRBV5-1 and TRBJ2-1, is KAGVTQTPRYLIKTRGQQVTLSCSPISGHRSVSWYQQTPGQGLQFLFEYFSETQRNKGNFPGRFSGRQFSNSRSEMNVSTLELGDSALYLCASSFGGSNEQFFGPGTRLTVL.

J is TRBJ2-2 and V is TRBV11-2; D uncertain. CDR3 size: 15 residues. The ends were cut back, 0 bases at V and 1 base at J, with 6 bases in the middle. Per germline, CDR1 SGHAT and CDR2 FQNNGV. The CDR3 here is CASSLDPVNTGELFF. The CDR3 nucleotides are TGTGCCAGCAGCTTAGATCCGGTGAACACCGGGGAGCTGTTTTTT.

The V and J genes are TRBV11-3 and TRBJ2-7; 12 bases are a match to TRBD1. The CDR3 is 14 residues long. The V gene's germline CDR1 is SGHNT and CDR2 YENEEA. V lost 5 bases, J lost 4 bases, and 3 bases stayed unmatched. The CDR3 is CASSPGQGAYEQYF. DNA for the CDR3: TGTGCCAGCAGCCCGGGACAGGGGGCTTACGAGCAGTACTTC.

The chain is built from TRBV5-1 and TRBJ2-3; 13 bases match TRBD2. V shed 7 bases, J shed 1 base, and the junction held 6 bases outside the gene matches. CDR1 SGHRS and CDR2 YFSETQ come from the germline V gene. CDR3 length: 16 amino acids. For the CDR3, the DNA is TGCGCCAGCTTCCCCGGACTAGCGGGGGGCACAGATACGCAGTATTTT. It codes for CASFPGLAGGTDTQYF. The full variable domain, completed using reference TRBV5-1 and TRBJ2-3, is KAGVTQTPRYLIKTRGQQVTLSCSPISGHRSVSWYQQTPGQGLQFLFEYFSETQRNKGNFPGRFSGRQFSNSRSEMNVSTLELGDSALYLCASFPGLAGGTDTQYFGPGTRLTVL.